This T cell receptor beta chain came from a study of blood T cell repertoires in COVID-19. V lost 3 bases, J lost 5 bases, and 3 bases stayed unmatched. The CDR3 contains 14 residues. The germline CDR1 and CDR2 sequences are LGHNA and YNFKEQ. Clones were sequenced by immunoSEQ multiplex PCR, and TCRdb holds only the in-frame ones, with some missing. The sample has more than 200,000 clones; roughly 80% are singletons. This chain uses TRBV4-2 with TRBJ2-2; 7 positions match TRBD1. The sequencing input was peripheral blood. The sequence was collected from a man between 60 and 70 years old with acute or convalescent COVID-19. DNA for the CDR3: TGTGCCAGCAGCCAGGAACAGGGGACCGGGGAGCTGTTTTTT. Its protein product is CASSQEQGTGELFF.